This TCR beta chain emerged from a study of blood T cell repertoires in COVID-19. About the study: Italy, Spain and the United States were the sources of the convalescent and acute COVID-19 samples. PBMCs, B-cell-depleted T cells, or T cells were the source of the cDNA or gDNA that made up the material.

Original processing methods: Quantification of nucleated cells was approximated via reference gene primer amplification. Here immunoSEQ multiplex PCR was the method, and the copy in TCRdb shows in-frame clones only, minus some. Clonal size and the V and J genes are those of that table, whereas D and trimming came from the DNA. The sample yields more than 95,000 clones, around four fifths seen once. This CDR3 is 16 amino acids long. V lost 0 bases and J lost 8; bases outside the gene matches: 8. Looked up from germline, CDR1 is LGHNA and CDR2 is YSLEER. The TCR was taken from a man aged 30 to 39 with acute or convalescent COVID-19. The chain combines TRBV4-3 with TRBJ1-2; 11 nucleotides align to TRBD1. The sequencing sample was made of peripheral blood. The DNA for the CDR3 is TGCGCCAGCAGCCAAGATCCCGGACAGGGGGCAGGAGGCTACACCTTC. Its protein product is CASSQDPGQGAGGYTF.